This entry features one T cell receptor beta chain sequence. Its antigen is as yet unknown. The data were taken from a study of T cell responses to AZD1222 COVID-19 vaccine. Study at large: Second-dose groups at about 4 or about 12 weeks were pooled. Study results and limitations: Among spike-specific TCRs, nearly half reportedly target unmutated variant regions. In all cases, repertoires were sampled only after the peak T cell response.

Germline CDR1 and CDR2: MNHEY and SMNVEV (reference sequence). This CDR3 contains 15 residues. V lost 4 bases and J lost 5, with 17 bases in between. Only in-frame clones appear in the TCRdb table, and some are missing; sequencing was by immunoSEQ multiplex PCR. The table includes about 110,000 clones, about nine tenths detected once. The source material was peripheral blood, sampled on day 0 of AZD1222 vaccination. The receptor comes from an adult in good health. This rearrangement joins TRBV27 to TRBJ1-1; D might be TRBD1 (5 bases). The CDR3 protein is CASSSSGGGGTEAFF. CDR3 DNA sequence: TGTGCCAGCAGTTCCTCGGGGGGAGGAGGGACTGAAGCTTTCTTT.